This entry is about one T cell receptor (beta chain). Its antigen is as yet unknown. This sample is drawn from a study of cytomegalovirus exposure and HLA in healthy donors. 60 Vbeta and 13 Jbeta primers were used in PCR. Clones were read by immunoSEQ multiplex PCR, and TCRdb kept only the in-frame ones, dropping some. The data show around 130,000 clones, around 79% seen once. Findings and limits, study-wide: The study flagged about 150 TCR beta chains as cytomegalovirus-associated. Likely technical artifact: a cluster of highly shared sequence variants.

The donors gave bone marrow, and they were healthy. CDR1 is SGHNT and CDR2 is YYREEE in the germline V gene (reference sequence). The CDR3 is 16 amino acids. V lost 0 bases to trimming and J lost 0 bases; unmatched junction nucleotides: 2. The TCR was taken from a woman between 35 and 50 years old in good health and CMV-seropositive. Sequencing was carried out using PBMCs. The chain is built from TRBV5-4 and TRBJ1-4; 7 nucleotides agree with TRBD1. CDR3 DNA sequence: TGTGCCAGCAGCTTGGGAGACAGGGCAACTAATGAAAAACTGTTTTTT. The encoded protein is CASSLGDRATNEKLFF.